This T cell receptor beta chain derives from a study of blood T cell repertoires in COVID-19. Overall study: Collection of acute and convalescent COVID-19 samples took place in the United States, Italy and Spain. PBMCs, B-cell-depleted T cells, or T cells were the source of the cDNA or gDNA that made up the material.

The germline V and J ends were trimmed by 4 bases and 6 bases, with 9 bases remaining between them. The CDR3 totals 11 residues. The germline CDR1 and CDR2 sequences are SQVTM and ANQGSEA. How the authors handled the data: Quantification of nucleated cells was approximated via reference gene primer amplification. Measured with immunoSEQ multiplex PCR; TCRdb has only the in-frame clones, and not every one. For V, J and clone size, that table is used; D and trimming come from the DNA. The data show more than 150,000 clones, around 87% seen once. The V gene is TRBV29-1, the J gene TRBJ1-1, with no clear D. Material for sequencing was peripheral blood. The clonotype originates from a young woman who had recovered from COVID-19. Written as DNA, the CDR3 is TGCAGCGTTGTCGGGGTGGCTGAAGCTTTCTTT. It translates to CSVVGVAEAFF.